The 2 T cell receptor beta chains reported below all come from one sample, sequenced in a study of cytomegalovirus exposure and HLA in healthy donors. PCR employed 60 Vbeta and 13 Jbeta primers. Sequenced by immunoSEQ multiplex PCR; TCRdb stores in-frame clones only, minus some. The sample lists fewer than 90,000 clones, about 75% occurring once. The sequenced sample consisted of PBMCs. These TCRs come from a man younger than 40 in good health and CMV-seropositive.

This rearrangement joins TRBV28 to TRBJ2-2, with D possibly TRBD1 on 5 matching bases. V was cut by 4 bases and J by 6 bases, with 18 bases left in between. Germline values: CDR1 MDHEN, CDR2 SYDVKM. The CDR3 covers 16 residues. CDR3 sequence reads: CASSSTQGRIAGELFF. CDR3 bases: TGTGCCAGCAGTTCCACCCAGGGTCGCATCGCCGGGGAGCTGTTTTTT. Full variable domain (missing parts from reference TRBV28 and TRBJ2-2): DVKVTQSSRYLVKRTGEKVFLECVQDMDHENMFWYRQDPGLGLRLIYFSYDVKMKEKGDIPEGYSVSREKKERFSLILESASTNQTSMYLCASSSTQGRIAGELFFGEGSRLTVL.

V is TRBV23-1 and J is TRBJ2-7, with D perhaps TRBD2 (5 bases). TRBV23-1 qualifies as an ORF whose function is uncertain. This CDR3 is 14 amino acids long. The V end was cut by 2 bases, the J end by 0 bases, with 8 bases between. In DNA, the CDR3 is TGCGCCAGCAGTCAAGAGGGTCCCTCCTACGAGCAGTACTTC. The encoded protein is CASSQEGPSYEQYF.